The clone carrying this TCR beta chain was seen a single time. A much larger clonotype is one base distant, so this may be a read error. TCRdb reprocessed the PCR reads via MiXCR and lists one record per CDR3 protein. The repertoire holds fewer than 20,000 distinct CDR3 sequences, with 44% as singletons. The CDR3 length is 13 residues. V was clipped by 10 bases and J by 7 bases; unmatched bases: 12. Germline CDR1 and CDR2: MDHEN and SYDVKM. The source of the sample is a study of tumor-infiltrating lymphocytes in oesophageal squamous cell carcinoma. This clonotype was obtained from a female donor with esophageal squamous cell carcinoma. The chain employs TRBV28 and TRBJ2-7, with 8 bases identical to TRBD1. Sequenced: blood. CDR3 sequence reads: CATVGQGAAEQYF. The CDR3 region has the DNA TGTGCCACCGTGGGGCAGGGGGCAGCTGAGCAGTACTTC.